The clone carrying this T cell receptor (beta chain) was observed a few times. The antigen remains undetermined. The assay was immunoSEQ multiplex PCR, and TCRdb's table has in-frame clones only and misses some. The data contain 20,000 to 25,000 clones, 85% to 90% of them singletons. The data belong to a study of T cells after posttransplantation cyclophosphamide. General study points: Skin or GI-infiltrating T cells shared few TRB sequences with blood. After PTCy, TRB diversity resembled that of CNI/methotrexate controls. Donor CD8+ memory clones often dominated recipient blood repertoires at later times.

Controls had myeloablative marrow grafts with methotrexate and calcineurin inhibitor, sampled at 1 year. The receptor comes from a female patient aged 25-40 years who received an allogeneic stem cell transplant from an unrelated donor, was CMV-positive, and had acute and chronic GVHD. Part of the T cell pool may stem from the graft donor. The material sequenced was PBMCs, taken roughly 390 days after allogeneic stem cell transplant with calcineurin inhibitor and methotrexate.

Here the CDR3 DNA reads TGTGCCAGCAGCCAAGGGCTAGCGGGAGACTACAATGAGCAGTTCTTC. Amino acids: CASSQGLAGDYNEQFF. The gene calls are TRBV4-2 and TRBJ2-1, with 10 bases matching TRBD2. The trim removed 1 base at V and 3 bases at J, leaving 3 bases unmatched. The germline gives CDR1 LGHNA, CDR2 YNFKEQ. This CDR3 contains 16 residues.